Listed below are T cell receptor beta chains from one sample, sequenced in a study of OX40 agonist ivuxolimab in advanced cancers. Repertoires were generated with immunoSEQ multiplex PCR, while TCRdb's copy carries only in-frame clones and drops some. The table shows around 24,000 clones, with 65% to 85% occurring only once. The sequencing here drew on CD4+ or CD8+ T cells sorted from blood, taken in a trial of the OX40 agonist ivuxolimab. Source of these receptors: an adult with an advanced solid tumor such as melanoma, head and neck, liver or kidney cancer. CDR3s include the opening cysteine and the closing phenylalanine or tryptophan. The order of the fields is clone size, J gene, D gene, V gene, CDR3 protein, CDR3 DNA. A D gene is named only where the DNA matches it firmly. Clone size is stated in some rows and not others, as once, few, many or a class when expanded.

>-|TRBJ2-5|-|TRBV19
CASSDITGKETQYF
TGTGCCAGTAGTGACATAACAGGGAAAGAGACCCAGTACTTC
>-|TRBJ1-3|-|TRBV7-9
CASSLVGSSGNTIYF
TGTGCCAGCAGCTTAGTCGGGAGCTCTGGAAACACCATATATTTT
>-|TRBJ1-5|-|TRBV7-2
CASSLFDQPQHF
TGTGCCAGCAGCTTATTCGATCAGCCCCAGCATTTT
>-|TRBJ1-2|-|TRBV18
CASSSGLGDGYTF
TGTGCCAGCTCGTCAGGGTTGGGAGATGGCTACACCTTC
>-|TRBJ2-7|-|TRBV18
CASSPSSALYEQYF
TGTGCCAGCTCACCAAGTTCGGCACTCTACGAGCAGTACTTC
>-|TRBJ1-5|-|TRBV6-5
CASSYLAGNNQPQHF
TGTGCCAGCAGTTACTTAGCCGGGAACAATCAGCCCCAGCATTTT
>-|TRBJ1-5|-|TRBV5-4
CASSLAGINQPQHF
TGTGCCAGCAGCTTGGCGGGCATCAATCAGCCCCAGCATTTT
>-|TRBJ2-7|TRBD2|TRBV15
CATSGQLAGYEQYF
TGTGCCACCAGCGGCCAGCTAGCGGGATACGAGCAGTACTTC
>few|TRBJ2-1|-|TRBV13
CASSLVGYEQFF
TGTGCCAGCAGCTTAGTTGGCTATGAGCAGTTCTTC
>-|TRBJ1-1|-|TRBV7-2
CASSLYWGRTEAFF
TGTGCCAGCAGCTTATATTGGGGGCGGACTGAAGCTTTCTTT
>once|TRBJ2-7|-|TRBV6-5
CASKGQSSYEQYF
TGTGCCAGCAAAGGACAGTCGTCCTACGAGCAGTACTTC
>-|TRBJ2-3|TRBD1|TRBV10-1
CASSESQTGRPSYTDTQYF
TGCGCCAGCAGTGAGTCCCAGACAGGGCGCCCATCTTACACAGATACGCAGTATTTT
>-|TRBJ2-2|TRBD1|TRBV5-1
CASSLRDSSTGELFF
TGCGCCAGCAGCTTAAGGGACAGTTCCACCGGGGAGCTGTTTTTT
>-|TRBJ2-4|-|TRBV4-3
CASSQVRRTGLLAKNIQYF
TGCGCCAGCAGCCAAGTTAGGAGGACGGGGCTCCTAGCCAAAAACATTCAGTACTTC
>-|TRBJ2-5|-|TRBV7-2
CASNQRPPFFTQYF
TGTGCCAGCAACCAAAGACCCCCTTTTTTCACCCAGTACTTC
>-|TRBJ2-5|-|TRBV2
CASNPNRDQETQYF
TGTGCCAGCAATCCAAACAGGGACCAAGAGACCCAGTACTTC
>-|TRBJ2-7|TRBD1|TRBV27
CASRGQGEGYEQYF
TGTGCCAGCAGGGGACAGGGGGAAGGCTACGAGCAGTACTTC
>-|TRBJ2-2|-|TRBV27
CASSFSTGELFF
TGTGCCAGCAGTTTCAGCACCGGGGAGCTGTTTTTT
>-|TRBJ1-2|-|TRBV5-1
CASSARSADGYTF
TGCGCCAGCAGCGCCCGGTCGGCCGATGGCTACACCTTC
>-|TRBJ2-3|TRBD2|TRBV29-1
CSVEGGRAKDTQYF
TGCAGCGTTGAAGGCGGGAGGGCCAAAGATACGCAGTATTTT
>-|TRBJ1-6|-|TRBV12-2
CASRRRAPTGSGIRSPLHF
TGTGCAAGTCGCCGACGCGCACCAACAGGGTCAGGTATTCGGTCACCCCTCCACTTT